Here is one T cell receptor (beta chain) with its context. What it binds is not known. These data originate in a study of CD8 T cells in ankylosing spondylitis. General study points: A TCR beta motif of roughly eight highly homologous variants appeared characteristic of ankylosing spondylitis blood. Those disease-linked clones were CD8+; they were also relatively rare in peripheral blood. According to the report, clones linked to the disease were significantly enriched in matched synovial fluid samples taken from ankylosing spondylitis patients.

Using its own MiXCR run on the 5' RACE reads, TCRdb lists one record per CDR3 protein. The sample includes 160,000 or so distinct CDR3 sequences, 9.8% of them seen just once. In germline, CDR1 is SGHNT, CDR2 YENEEA. V was pared by 5 bases and J by 8 bases, with 10 bases between. CDR3 size: 12 residues. This chain connects TRBV11-3 to TRBJ2-1; D perhaps matches TRBD2 (5 bases). Sequenced material: blood, either unsorted or a sorted T cell fraction (not recorded which). The receptor was derived from a female donor with ankylosing spondylitis or in good health (not recorded which). The CDR3 protein is CASSTDSDEQFF. Written as DNA, the CDR3 is TGTGCCAGCAGCACGGACTCAGATGAGCAGTTCTTC.